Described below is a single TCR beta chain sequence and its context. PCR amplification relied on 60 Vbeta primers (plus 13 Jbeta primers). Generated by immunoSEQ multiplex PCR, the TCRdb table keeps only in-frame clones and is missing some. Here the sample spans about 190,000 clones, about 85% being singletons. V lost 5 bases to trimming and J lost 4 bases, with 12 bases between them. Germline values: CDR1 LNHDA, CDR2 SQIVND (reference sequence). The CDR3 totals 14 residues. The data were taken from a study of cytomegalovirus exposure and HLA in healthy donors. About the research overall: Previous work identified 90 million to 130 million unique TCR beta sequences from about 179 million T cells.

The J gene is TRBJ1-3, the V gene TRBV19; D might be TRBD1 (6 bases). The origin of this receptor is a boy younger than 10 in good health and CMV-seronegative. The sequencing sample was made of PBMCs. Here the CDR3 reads CASSEQGSGNTIYF. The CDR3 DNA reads TGTGCCAGTAGTGAACAGGGTTCGGGAAACACCATATATTTT.